These 18 T cell receptor beta chains share one sample of origin, sequenced in a study of T cells expressing NK-cell markers. One entry per CDR3 protein, without DNA, is what TCRdb gives after re-calling the 5' RACE reads. The sample features fewer than 300,000 distinct CDR3 sequences, with roughly 4.2% in its top ten. Sequencing was carried out using blood T cells: a sorted CD56 or NKG2C T cell subset, CD4+ or CD8+ T cells, or bulk PBMC T cells (not recorded which). The receptors stem from a woman aged 18-69 years in good health.

J is TRBJ1-3 and V is TRBV12-3 or TRBV12-4; the TCRdb D gene call, TRBD1, has no DNA to confirm it. The length of the CDR3 is 14 residues. CDR3 loop: CAVVTGGAGNTIYF.

This chain links TRBV7-9 with TRBJ1-1. The CDR3 has 14 amino acids. CDR1 is SEHNR, CDR2 FQNEAQ, per germline (reference sequence). The CDR3 here is CASSLASVNTEAFF.

This chain joins TRBV4-3 and TRBJ2-6; TCRdb calls TRBD1, which cannot be checked without DNA. Germline V CDR1 and CDR2: LGHNA, YSLEER. The CDR3 loop spans 17 amino acids. CDR3 sequence: CASSQGAGFSGANVLTF.

The gene calls are TRBV29-1 and TRBJ2-3. From germline, CDR1 is SQVTM and CDR2 ANQGSEA. CDR3 length: 14 residues. CDR3 residues: CSVDDRLGTDTQYF.

V is TRBV3-1 and J is TRBJ2-2. The germline V gene encodes CDR1 LGHDT and CDR2 YNNKEL (reference sequence). The length of the CDR3 is 13 residues. The chain's CDR3 is CASSQMRAGELFF.

V usage is TRBV5-1 and J usage is TRBJ1-4. Germline assignment: CDR1 SGHRS and CDR2 YFSETQ. The CDR3 is 14 residues long. The CDR3 loop is CASSPGLEGEKLFF.

The CDR3 sequence is CASSPLGGKGGEQYF. The rearrangement joins TRBV7-2 to TRBJ2-7; TCRdb's D call of TRBD1 is untestable without DNA. Germline V gene data show CDR1 as SGHTA and CDR2 as FQGNSA. This CDR3 spans 15 amino acids.

This chain links TRBV6-5 with TRBJ2-5; TCRdb's D call, TRBD1, is unchecked because there is no DNA. This CDR3 comprises 16 residues. Germline V lookup: CDR1 MNHEY, CDR2 SVGAGI. CDR3 loop: CASSSLDRVQTETQYF.

This chain connects TRBV6-1 to TRBJ1-4. Germline CDR1 MNHNS, CDR2 SASEGT. The CDR3 loop spans 15 amino acids. The CDR3 reads CASTLPRADNEKLFF.

The chain employs TRBV20-1 and TRBJ2-1; TCRdb reports TRBD2, a call that lacks DNA to check it against. Germline loops: CDR1 DFQATT, CDR2 SNEGSKA (reference sequence). This CDR3 has 16 residues. CDR3 amino acids: CSARLLLAGAYNEQFF.

The chain employs TRBV9 and TRBJ2-1; TCRdb's D call of TRBD1 is untestable without DNA. This CDR3 region has 15 residues. Per germline, CDR1 SGDLS and CDR2 YYNGEE. CDR3 residues: CASSVIGQGLGEQFF.

The chain combines TRBV6-5 with TRBJ1-2; TCRdb reports TRBD1, a call that lacks DNA to check it against. Per germline, CDR1 MNHEY and CDR2 SVGAGI. The CDR3 length is 13 residues. The CDR3: CASSYQGGYGYTF.

The chain employs TRBV12-3 or TRBV12-4 and TRBJ2-1; lacking DNA, the TRBD1 call made by TCRdb goes unchecked. The CDR3 sequence is 16 residues long. The CDR3 here is CASSFDGAFSYNEQFF.

The gene calls are TRBV4-2 and TRBJ1-2; with no DNA, the TCRdb D assignment of TRBD1 cannot be verified. Germline-derived CDR1 and CDR2 are LGHNA and YNFKEQ. The CDR3 contains 16 residues. The CDR3 here is CASSQAPGQSNYGYTF.

The chain joins TRBV5-1 to TRBJ1-4; absent DNA, TCRdb's TRBD1 call cannot be checked. The CDR3 is 15 residues long. CDR1 is SGHRS, CDR2 YFSETQ, per germline. The CDR3 reads CASSLAVTGPEKLFF.

The rearrangement uses TRBV7-2 and TRBJ2-7; with no DNA, the TCRdb D assignment of TRBD1 cannot be verified. In germline, CDR1 is SGHTA, CDR2 FQGNSA. The CDR3 runs 16 residues. CDR3 region: CASSHQGQGRDSEQYF.

This sequence joins TRBV15 and TRBJ2-3; TCRdb returns TRBD1, unconfirmable since there is no DNA. Germline loops: CDR1 LNHNV, CDR2 YYDKDF (reference sequence). This CDR3 has 16 residues. The CDR3: CATSRDLPRGTDTQYF.

V usage is TRBV12-3 or TRBV12-4 and J usage is TRBJ2-2; there is no DNA to check the TCRdb D call of TRBD2. The CDR3 is 17 amino acids. CDR3 residues: CASSTGLAGGNTGELFF.